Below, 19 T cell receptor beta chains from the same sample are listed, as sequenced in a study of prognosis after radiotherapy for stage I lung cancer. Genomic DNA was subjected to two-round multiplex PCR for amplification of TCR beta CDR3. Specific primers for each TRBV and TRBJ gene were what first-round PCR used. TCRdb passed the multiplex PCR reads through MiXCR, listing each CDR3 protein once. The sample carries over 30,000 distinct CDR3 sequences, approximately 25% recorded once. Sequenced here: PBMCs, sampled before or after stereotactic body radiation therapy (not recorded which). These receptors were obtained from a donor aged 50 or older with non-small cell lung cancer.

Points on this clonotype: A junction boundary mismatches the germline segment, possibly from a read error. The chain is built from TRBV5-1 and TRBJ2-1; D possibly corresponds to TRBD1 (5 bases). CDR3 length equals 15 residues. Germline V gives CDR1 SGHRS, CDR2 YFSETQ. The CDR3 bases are TGCGCCAGCACCCCGGTGGGGCTCACCTACAATGAGCATTTCTTC. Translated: CASTPVGLTYNEHFF.

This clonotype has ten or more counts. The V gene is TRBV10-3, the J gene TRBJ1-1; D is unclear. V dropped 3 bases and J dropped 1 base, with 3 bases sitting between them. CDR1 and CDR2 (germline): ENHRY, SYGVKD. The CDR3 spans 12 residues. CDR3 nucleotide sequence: TGTGCCATCAGTGATCGGAACACTGAAGCTTTCTTT. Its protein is CAISDRNTEAFF.

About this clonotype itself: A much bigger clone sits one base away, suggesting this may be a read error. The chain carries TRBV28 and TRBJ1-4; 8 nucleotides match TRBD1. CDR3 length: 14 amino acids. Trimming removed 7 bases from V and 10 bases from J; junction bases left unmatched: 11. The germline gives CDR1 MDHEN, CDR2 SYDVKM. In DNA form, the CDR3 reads TGTGCCAGCATTCACAGGGGGAAAGGGGGAAAACTGTTTTTT. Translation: CASIHRGKGGKLFF. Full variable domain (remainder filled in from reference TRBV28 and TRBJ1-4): DVKVTQSSRYLVKRTGEKVFLECVQDMDHENMFWYRQDPGLGLRLIYFSYDVKMKEKGDIPEGYSVSREKKERFSLILESASTNQTSMYLCASIHRGKGGKLFFGSGTQLSVL.

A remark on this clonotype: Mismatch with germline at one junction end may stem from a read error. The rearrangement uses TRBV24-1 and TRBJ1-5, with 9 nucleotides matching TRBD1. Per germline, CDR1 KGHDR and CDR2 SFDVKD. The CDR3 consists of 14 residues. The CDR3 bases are TGTGCCGAACAGGGGGCGCGAGCAGACAAGCCGCAGCATTTT. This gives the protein CAEQGARADKPQHF.

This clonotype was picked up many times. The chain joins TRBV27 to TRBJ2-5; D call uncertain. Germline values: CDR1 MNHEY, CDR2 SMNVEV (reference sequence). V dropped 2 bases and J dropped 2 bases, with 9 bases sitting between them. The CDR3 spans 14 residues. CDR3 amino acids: CASSLMSHQETQYF. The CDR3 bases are TGTGCCAGCAGTTTAATGTCCCATCAAGAGACCCAGTACTTC.

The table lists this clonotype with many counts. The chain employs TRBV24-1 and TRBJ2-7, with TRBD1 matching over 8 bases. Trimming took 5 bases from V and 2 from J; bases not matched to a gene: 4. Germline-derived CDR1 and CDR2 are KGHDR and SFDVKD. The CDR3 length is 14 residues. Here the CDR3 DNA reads TGTGCCACCAGTGCCGGGACAGGAGCCTACGAGCAGTACTTC. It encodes CATSAGTGAYEQYF.

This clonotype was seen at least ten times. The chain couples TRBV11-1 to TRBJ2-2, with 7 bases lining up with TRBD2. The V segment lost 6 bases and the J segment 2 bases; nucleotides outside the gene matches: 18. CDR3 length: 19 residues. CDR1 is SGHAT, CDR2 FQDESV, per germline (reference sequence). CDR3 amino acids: CASRRTRPTIRLNTGELFF. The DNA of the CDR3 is TGTGCCAGCAGGAGGACTAGACCCACAATTAGGCTTAACACCGGGGAGCTGTTTTTT.

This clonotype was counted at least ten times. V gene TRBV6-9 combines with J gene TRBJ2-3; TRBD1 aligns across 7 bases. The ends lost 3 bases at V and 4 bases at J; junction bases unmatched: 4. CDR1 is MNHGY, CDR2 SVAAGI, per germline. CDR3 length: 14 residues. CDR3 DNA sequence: TGTGCCAGCAGTTACGGGCAGGGGGCAGATACGCAGTATTTT. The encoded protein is CASSYGQGADTQYF.

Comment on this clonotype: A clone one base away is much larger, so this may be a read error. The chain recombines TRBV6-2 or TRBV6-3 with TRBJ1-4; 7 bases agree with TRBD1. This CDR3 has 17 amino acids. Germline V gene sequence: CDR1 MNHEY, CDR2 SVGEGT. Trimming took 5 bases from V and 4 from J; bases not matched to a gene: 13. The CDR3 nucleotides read TGTGCCAGCAGTACTCCGAGAGGGGGCGTCGGTAATGAAAAACTGTTTTTT. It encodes CASSTPRGGVGNEKLFF.

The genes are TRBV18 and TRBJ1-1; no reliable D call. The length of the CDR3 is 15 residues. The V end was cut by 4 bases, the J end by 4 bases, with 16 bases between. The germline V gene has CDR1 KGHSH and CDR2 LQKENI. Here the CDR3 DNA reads TGTGCCAGCTCACAAGGCCTTAGAGTTTCCACTGAAGCTTTCTTT. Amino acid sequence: CASSQGLRVSTEAFF.

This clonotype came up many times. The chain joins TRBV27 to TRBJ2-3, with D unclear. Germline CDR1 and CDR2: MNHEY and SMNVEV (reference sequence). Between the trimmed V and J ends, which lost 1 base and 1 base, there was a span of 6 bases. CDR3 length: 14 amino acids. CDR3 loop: CASSLFDRTDTQYF. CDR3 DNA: TGTGCCAGCAGTTTATTCGATCGCACAGATACGCAGTATTTT.

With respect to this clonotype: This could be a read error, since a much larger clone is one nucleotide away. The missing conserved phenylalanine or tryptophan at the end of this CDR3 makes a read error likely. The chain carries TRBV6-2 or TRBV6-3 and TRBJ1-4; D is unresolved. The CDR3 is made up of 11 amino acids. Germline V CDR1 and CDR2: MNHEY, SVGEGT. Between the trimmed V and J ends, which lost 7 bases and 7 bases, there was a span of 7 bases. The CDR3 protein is CASTDGEKLFS. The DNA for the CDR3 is TGTGCCAGCACGGACGGTGAAAAACTGTTTTCT.

The CDR3 sequence: CASSTTTSLPGYTF. In DNA form, the CDR3 reads TGTGCCAGTAGTACGACCACCTCACTCCCTGGCTACACCTTC. The V call is TRBV19, the J call TRBJ1-2; D not resolved. CDR1 and CDR2 from the germline V gene are LNHDA and SQIVND (reference sequence). V was shortened by 4 bases and J by 7 bases, with 16 bases between the two germline ends. This CDR3 comprises 14 residues. Variable domain in full (rest from reference TRBV19 and TRBJ1-2): DGGITQSPKYLFRKEGQNVTLSCEQNLNHDAMYWYRQDPGQGLRLIYYSQIVNDFQKGDIAEGYSVSREKKESFPLTVTSAQKNPTAFYLCASSTTTSLPGYTFGSGTRLTVV.

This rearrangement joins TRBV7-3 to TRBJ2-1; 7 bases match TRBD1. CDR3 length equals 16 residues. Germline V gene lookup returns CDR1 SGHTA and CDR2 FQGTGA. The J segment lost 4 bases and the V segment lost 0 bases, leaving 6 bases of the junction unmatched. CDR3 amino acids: CASSLTARTGYNEQFF. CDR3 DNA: TGTGCCAGCAGCTTAACGGCTAGGACAGGTTACAATGAGCAGTTCTTC.

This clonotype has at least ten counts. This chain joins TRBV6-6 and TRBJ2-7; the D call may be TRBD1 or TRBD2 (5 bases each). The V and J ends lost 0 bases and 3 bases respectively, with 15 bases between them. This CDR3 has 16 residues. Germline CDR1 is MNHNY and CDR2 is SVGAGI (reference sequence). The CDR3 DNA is TGTGCCAGCAGTTACTCGGGGGTTTCGGGTAGCTACGAGCAGTACTTC. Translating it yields CASSYSGVSGSYEQYF.

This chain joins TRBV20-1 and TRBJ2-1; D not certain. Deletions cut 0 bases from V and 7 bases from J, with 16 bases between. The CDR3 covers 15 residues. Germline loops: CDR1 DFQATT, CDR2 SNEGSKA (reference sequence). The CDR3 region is CSARDQSLSHNEQFF. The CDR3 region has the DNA TGCAGTGCTAGAGATCAATCATTGAGCCATAATGAGCAGTTCTTC.

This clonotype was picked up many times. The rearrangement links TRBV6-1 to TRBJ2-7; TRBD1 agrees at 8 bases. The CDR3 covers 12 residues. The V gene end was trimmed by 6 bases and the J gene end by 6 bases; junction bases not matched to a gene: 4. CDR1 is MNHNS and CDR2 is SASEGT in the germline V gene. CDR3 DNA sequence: TGTGCCAGCAGGACAGGGGTGGGCGAGCAGTACTTC. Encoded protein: CASRTGVGEQYF.

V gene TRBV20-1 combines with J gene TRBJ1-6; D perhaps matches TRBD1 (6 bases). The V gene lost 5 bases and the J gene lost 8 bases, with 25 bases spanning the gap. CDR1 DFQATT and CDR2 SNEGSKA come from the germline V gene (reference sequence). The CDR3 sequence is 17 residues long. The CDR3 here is CSAEGVVCIVVDSPLHF. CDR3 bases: TGCAGTGCTGAGGGGGTCGTCTGCATCGTAGTCGATTCACCCCTCCACTTT.

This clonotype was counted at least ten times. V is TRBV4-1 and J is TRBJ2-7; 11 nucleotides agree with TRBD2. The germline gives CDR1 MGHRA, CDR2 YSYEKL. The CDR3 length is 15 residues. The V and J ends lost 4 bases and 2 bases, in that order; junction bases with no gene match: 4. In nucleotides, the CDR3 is TGCGCCAGCAGCCCCCCGGGACTAGCGGCCTACGAGCAGTACTTC. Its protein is CASSPPGLAAYEQYF.